This T cell receptor (beta chain) was sequenced in a study of spatial heterogeneity in lung cancer. Within the sample, this clonotype is medium-sized. Germline V CDR1 and CDR2: SGHRS, YFSETQ. The V and J ends lost 0 bases and 3 bases, in that order; junction bases with no gene match: 6. The CDR3 totals 15 residues. TCRdb fed the 5' RACE reads into MiXCR, producing one record per CDR3 protein. The top ten clones hold 30% to 45% of a sample with around 780 distinct CDR3 sequences, approximately 11% of them seen once. Stated time point: sample taken at primary tumor resection. This TCR came from a male donor with early-stage non-small cell lung cancer. This specimen was normal lung tissue next to the tumor, taken at surgery. This chain connects TRBV5-1 to TRBJ2-7, with 7 nucleotides matching TRBD2. The CDR3 DNA sequence: TGCGCCAGCAGCTTGGACGCGGGAGCGTTCTACGAGCAGTACTTC. It translates to CASSLDAGAFYEQYF.